This T cell receptor beta chain was observed in a study of T cells in Graves' hyperthyroidism and ophthalmopathy. This clonotype has more than one count but fewer than ten. The CDR3 extends over 14 amino acids. V was pared by 1 base and J by 8 bases, with 14 bases between. Germline-derived CDR1 and CDR2 are SGHVS and FQNEAQ. The CDR3 regions of TCR beta were amplified from RNA transcripts. HTBI primers were used for first-round RT-PCR of the TCR CDR3. TCRdb re-analysed the multiplex PCR reads in MiXCR, keeping a single row per CDR3 protein. Of about 250,000 distinct CDR3 sequences in the sample, approximately 21% were seen once.

The V call is TRBV7-8, the J call TRBJ1-2; D is unresolved. The sequenced material came from blood. This receptor was obtained from a man between 25 and 39 years old with Graves' ophthalmopathy. The DNA for the CDR3 is TGTGCCAGCAGCTTAGATCTCGGCTTAGGAGGCTACACCTTC. It encodes CASSLDLGLGGYTF.